A single sample is the source of the 29 T cell receptor beta chains below, sequenced in a study of T cells in Graves' hyperthyroidism and ophthalmopathy. RNA transcripts gave rise to amplified TCR beta CDR3 regions. HTBI primers were used for first-round RT-PCR of the TCR CDR3. TCRdb reanalysed the multiplex PCR reads using MiXCR and keeps one entry per CDR3 protein. The data contain around 800,000 distinct CDR3 sequences, more than 30% of them singletons. Sequenced: blood. Every receptor here comes from a young man with Graves' hyperthyroidism.

This clonotype was recorded many times. The V gene is TRBV29-1, the J gene TRBJ1-4; D is perhaps TRBD1 (5 bases). V was clipped by 2 bases and J by 10 bases, with 8 bases between them. In germline, CDR1 is SQVTM, CDR2 ANQGSEA. This CDR3 comprises 11 residues. This chain's CDR3 is CSVELGAKLFF. CDR3 sequence (DNA): TGCAGCGTTGAACTTGGGGCAAAACTGTTTTTT.

This clonotype was observed a handful of times. The chain joins TRBV7-6 to TRBJ2-2, with 10 bases lining up with TRBD1. This CDR3 contains 16 residues. V shed 3 bases and J 3 bases; nucleotides not matched to a gene: 4. In germline, CDR1 is SGHVS, CDR2 FNYEAQ. Here the CDR3 DNA reads TGTGCCAGCAGCTTCCCCGGGACAGGGGACACCGGGGAGCTGTTTTTT. Its protein is CASSFPGTGDTGELFF.

The chain joins TRBV19 to TRBJ2-2, with a weak D call TRBD1 (6 bases). V was cut by 10 bases and J by 5 bases, with 17 bases left in between. This CDR3 has 14 residues. Germline assignment: CDR1 LNHDA and CDR2 SQIVND (reference sequence). Here the CDR3 reads CATSSRGKTGELFF. In DNA form, the CDR3 reads TGTGCCACCTCAAGTAGGGGGAAGACCGGGGAGCTGTTTTTT. The full variable domain, its missing parts supplied by reference TRBV19 and TRBJ2-2, is DGGITQSPKYLFRKEGQNVTLSCEQNLNHDAMYWYRQDPGQGLRLIYYSQIVNDFQKGDIAEGYSVSREKKESFPLTVTSAQKNPTAFYLCATSSRGKTGELFFGEGSRLTVL.

The gene calls are TRBV11-1 and TRBJ2-7; TRBD2 aligns across 11 bases. V lost 5 bases to trimming and J lost 7 bases; unmatched junction nucleotides: 7. CDR1 and CDR2 from the germline V gene are SGHAT and FQDESV (reference sequence). CDR3 size: 14 residues. The CDR3 DNA reads TGTGCCAGCAGCGGGGTAGCGGGAGGGGGTGAGCAGTACTTC. This encodes CASSGVAGGGEQYF.

This clonotype was seen many times. The chain couples TRBV7-9 to TRBJ2-5, with D hard to call. V dropped 5 bases and J dropped 3 bases, with 10 bases sitting between them. This CDR3 contains 13 residues. From germline, CDR1 is SEHNR and CDR2 FQNEAQ (reference sequence). The CDR3 is CASSPSIEETQYF. The CDR3 coding sequence is TGTGCCAGCAGCCCCAGCATAGAAGAGACCCAGTACTTC. Full variable domain (outside the CDR3, taken from reference TRBV7-9 and TRBJ2-5): DTGVSQNPRHKITKRGQNVTFRCDPISEHNRLYWYRQTLGQGPEFLTYFQNEAQLEKSRLLSDRFSAERPKGSFSTLEIQRTEQGDSAMYLCASSPSIEETQYFGPGTRLLVL.

V usage is TRBV19 and J usage is TRBJ1-2, with D uncertain. Deletions cut 7 bases from V and 9 bases from J, with 15 bases between. The CDR3 extends over 12 amino acids. Germline CDR1 and CDR2: LNHDA and SQIVND (reference sequence). This CDR3 reads CASTPALGRYTF. CDR3 in DNA: TGTGCCAGTACCCCGGCCCTCGGCCGCTACACCTTC.

There are many counts of this clonotype. V and J are TRBV12-3 or TRBV12-4 and TRBJ2-7, with 7 bases aligning to TRBD1. This CDR3 is 13 amino acids long. V dropped 8 bases and J dropped 2; count of bases not matched to a gene: 6. The CDR3 sequence is CASRPGTAYEQYF. The CDR3 DNA reads TGTGCCAGCCGCCCCGGGACAGCCTACGAGCAGTACTTC.

This clonotype has just a few counts. V gene TRBV12-3 or TRBV12-4 combines with J gene TRBJ2-7; D may match TRBD1 or TRBD2 (5 bases each). The CDR3 runs 15 residues. Trimming left V 5 bases short and J 0 bases short, with 14 bases between. The CDR3: CASSPQGVGSYEQYF. The CDR3 DNA reads TGTGCCAGCAGTCCCCAGGGAGTGGGCTCCTACGAGCAGTACTTC.

The V and J genes are TRBV29-1 and TRBJ2-5; TRBD1 matches at 8 bases. CDR1 SQVTM and CDR2 ANQGSEA come from the germline V gene. Losses at the gene ends were 7 bases for V and 4 bases for J; bases not matched to a gene: 5. This CDR3 has 12 residues. CDR3 sequence (DNA): TGCAGCGCGGGACAGGTCGGAGAGACCCAGTACTTC. Its translation is CSAGQVGETQYF.

This sequence joins TRBV2 and TRBJ2-7; 8 positions agree with TRBD1. Trimming cost V 6 bases and J 2 bases; bases outside gene matches: 9. From germline, CDR1 is SNHLY and CDR2 FYNNEI. The CDR3 has 15 amino acids. As DNA, the CDR3 is TGTGCCAGCAGGCCCACAGGGGGATGGGCCTACGAGCAGTACTTC. As protein: CASRPTGGWAYEQYF.

This chain links TRBV20-1 with TRBJ2-7, with 7 bases fitting TRBD2. This CDR3 is built from 12 residues. Germline CDR1 and CDR2: DFQATT and SNEGSKA (reference sequence). The V segment lost 5 bases and the J segment 5 bases; nucleotides outside the gene matches: 6. The CDR3 DNA reads TGCAGTGCTCTAGTCGGGGGGAACGAGCAGTACTTC. Encoded protein: CSALVGGNEQYF.

This rearrangement joins TRBV7-8 to TRBJ2-5, with D perhaps matching TRBD1 (6 bases). Per germline, CDR1 SGHVS and CDR2 FQNEAQ. Trimming stripped 4 bases from V and 4 bases from J, with 10 bases between. The CDR3 has 13 amino acids. CDR3 sequence: CASSSQGPETQYF. The CDR3 region has the DNA TGTGCCAGCAGCTCCCAGGGGCCAGAGACCCAGTACTTC.

This clonotype came up a few times. The rearrangement links TRBV9 to TRBJ2-7, with 7 bases that match TRBD2. Trimming removed 1 base from V and 3 bases from J; junction bases left unmatched: 7. The CDR3 contains 15 residues. The germline gives CDR1 SGDLS, CDR2 YYNGEE. CDR3 sequence reads: CASSVSIGRNYEQYF. DNA for the CDR3: TGTGCCAGCAGCGTATCAATCGGGAGGAACTACGAGCAGTACTTC.

The V gene is TRBV7-9, the J gene TRBJ1-1; D uncertain. The germline V gene encodes CDR1 SEHNR and CDR2 FQNEAQ (reference sequence). V was pared by 2 bases and J by 2 bases, with 9 bases between. This CDR3 spans 14 amino acids. For the CDR3, the DNA is TGTGCCAGCAGCTTATATAGTGAAAACACTGAAGCTTTCTTT. Translation: CASSLYSENTEAFF.

This clonotype was picked up many times. The chain uses TRBV19 and TRBJ2-7; no clear D gene. Trimming took off 6 bases at V and 4 bases at J, with 7 bases between the two ends. The CDR3 length is 11 residues. The germline V gene has CDR1 LNHDA and CDR2 SQIVND (reference sequence). CDR3 residues: CASSGRYEQYF. Written as DNA, the CDR3 is TGTGCCAGTAGCGGACGGTACGAGCAGTACTTC. The whole variable domain, filled in from reference TRBV19 and TRBJ2-7, reads DGGITQSPKYLFRKEGQNVTLSCEQNLNHDAMYWYRQDPGQGLRLIYYSQIVNDFQKGDIAEGYSVSREKKESFPLTVTSAQKNPTAFYLCASSGRYEQYFGPGTRLTVT.

The chain combines TRBV12-3 or TRBV12-4 with TRBJ2-5; D remains ambiguous. This CDR3 spans 13 amino acids. In DNA form, the CDR3 reads TGTGCTAGTGGTTTGGGGAAGCAAGAGACCCAGTACTTC. This sequence encodes CASGLGKQETQYF.

In its sample, this clonotype was seen once. Since a much larger clone is just one base distant, this may be a read error. The chain carries TRBV29-1 and TRBJ2-5, with 7 bases lining up with TRBD1. This CDR3 has 13 residues. Germline V gene lookup returns CDR1 SQVTM and CDR2 ANQGSEA. V trimming: 7 bases; J trimming: 2 bases; junction bases outside the gene matches: 7. As DNA, the CDR3 is TGCAGCGCGGAGACAGGGTCGCAAGAGACCCAGTACTTC. This codes for CSAETGSQETQYF.

As to this clonotype: The germline gene is not matched at one end of the junction; a read error may be the cause. The chain has TRBV7-9 and TRBJ2-7; TRBD2 matches at 9 bases. The CDR3 covers 17 residues. In germline, CDR1 is SEHNR, CDR2 FQNEAQ (reference sequence). In DNA, the CDR3 is TGCGCCAGCAGCCAAGATCTTCCAGCGGGAGGTTCCTACGAGCAGTACTTC. Protein sequence: CASSQDLPAGGSYEQYF.

The gene calls are TRBV29-1 and TRBJ1-5; TRBD1 might be the D (6 bases). Germline loops: CDR1 SQVTM, CDR2 ANQGSEA. Trimming shortened V by 7 bases and J by 3 bases, and 22 bases separated the two germline ends. The CDR3 spans 16 residues. This chain's CDR3 is CSGMGVTGHINQPQHF. The CDR3 DNA is TGCAGCGGTATGGGTGTGACAGGCCACATCAATCAGCCCCAGCATTTT.

The chain is built from TRBV2 and TRBJ1-5; D remains ambiguous. CDR1 is SNHLY, CDR2 FYNNEI, per germline. CDR3 size: 16 residues. Trimming took off 8 bases at V and 2 bases at J, with 19 bases between the two ends. The DNA of the CDR3 is TGTGCCAGCTCACCTCTAGACGCTGGGGGCAATCAGCCCCAGCATTTT. It codes for CASSPLDAGGNQPQHF.

The J gene is TRBJ1-5, the V gene TRBV2; D is possibly TRBD1 (5 bases). The germline gives CDR1 SNHLY, CDR2 FYNNEI. V lost 0 bases and J lost 7, with 13 bases in between. The CDR3 is 15 amino acids. The CDR3: CASSEASSGTQPQHF. CDR3 nucleotides: TGTGCCAGCAGTGAAGCGTCCTCAGGGACCCAGCCCCAGCATTTT.

This clonotype was counted many times. This chain joins TRBV7-9 and TRBJ1-1, with D maybe TRBD1 (6 bases). Trimming cost V 6 bases and J 4 bases, with 12 bases left between them. This CDR3 comprises 13 residues. CDR1 is SEHNR, CDR2 FQNEAQ, per germline (reference sequence). DNA for the CDR3: TGTGCCAGCAGTTCGGCAGGGGTCACTGAAGCTTTCTTT. Translated, it gives CASSSAGVTEAFF.

The chain recombines TRBV5-6 with TRBJ2-7; 12 bases map to TRBD2. CDR3 length: 15 residues. V trimming: 2 bases; J trimming: 7 bases; junction bases outside the gene matches: 7. Germline V gives CDR1 SGHDT, CDR2 YYEEEE. The CDR3 nucleotides read TGTGCCAGCAGCTTCCTAGCGGGAGGGCCTGAGGAGCAGTACTTC. Amino acid sequence: CASSFLAGGPEEQYF.

This clonotype appeared a few times. V is TRBV5-1 and J is TRBJ1-1, with D unclear. Germline V gene data show CDR1 as SGHRS and CDR2 as YFSETQ. The CDR3 covers 13 residues. Between the trimmed V and J ends, which lost 5 bases and 6 bases, there was a span of 14 bases. CDR3 sequence (DNA): TGCGCCAGCAGAGCGGAGGGAGGACCTGAAGCTTTCTTT. It yields the protein CASRAEGGPEAFF.

This clonotype was recorded at least ten times. This chain links TRBV7-8 with TRBJ2-5; a possible D gene is TRBD1 (5 bases). Germline V gives CDR1 SGHVS, CDR2 FQNEAQ. Trimming left V 4 bases short and J 5 bases short, with 8 bases between. This CDR3 contains 12 residues. CDR3 in DNA: TGTGCCAGCAGCTGGGGCCGGGAGACCCAGTACTTC. Translating gives CASSWGRETQYF.

The J gene is TRBJ2-7, the V gene TRBV12-3 or TRBV12-4, with 7 bases that match TRBD1. The V and J ends lost 4 bases and 6 bases, in that order; junction bases with no gene match: 12. CDR3 size: 15 residues. The CDR3: CASSSSQGPRSEQYF. CDR3 sequence (DNA): TGTGCCAGCAGTTCCTCACAGGGGCCGCGTTCCGAGCAGTACTTC.

V usage is TRBV10-2 and J usage is TRBJ1-3; unclear D gene. Trimming removed 7 bases from V and 0 bases from J, with 10 bases in between. The CDR3 length is 14 residues. Germline assignment: CDR1 WSHSY and CDR2 SAAADI. CDR3 in amino acids: CASTIHSSGNTIYF. The CDR3 DNA reads as TGCGCCAGCACCATACACAGCTCTGGAAACACCATATATTTT.

This clonotype was observed at least ten times. This chain connects TRBV24-1 to TRBJ1-5; D uncertain. Trimming removed 4 bases at V and 2 bases at J, with 11 bases between. Germline assignment: CDR1 KGHDR and CDR2 SFDVKD. The CDR3 has 15 residues. This chain's CDR3 is CATSDPRAGNQPQHF. DNA for the CDR3: TGTGCCACCAGTGACCCAAGGGCTGGCAATCAGCCCCAGCATTTT.

This clonotype was counted only a few times. The gene calls are TRBV5-1 and TRBJ1-4, with unresolved D. The CDR3 contains 16 residues. In germline, CDR1 is SGHRS, CDR2 YFSETQ. Trimming took off 0 bases at V and 0 bases at J, with 9 bases between the two ends. CDR3 DNA: TGCGCCAGCAGCTTGGGTGCGGGAGCAACTAATGAAAAACTGTTTTTT. Translating gives CASSLGAGATNEKLFF.